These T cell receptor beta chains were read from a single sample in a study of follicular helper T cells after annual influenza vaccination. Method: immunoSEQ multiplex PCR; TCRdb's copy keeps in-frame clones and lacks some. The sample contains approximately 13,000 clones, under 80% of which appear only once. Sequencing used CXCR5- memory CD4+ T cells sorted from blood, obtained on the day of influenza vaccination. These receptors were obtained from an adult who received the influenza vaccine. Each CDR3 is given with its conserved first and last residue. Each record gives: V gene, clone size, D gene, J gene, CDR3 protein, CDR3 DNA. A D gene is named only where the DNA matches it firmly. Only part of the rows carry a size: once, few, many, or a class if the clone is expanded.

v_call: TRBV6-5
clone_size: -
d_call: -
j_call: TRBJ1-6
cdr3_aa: CASSVDLGYSPLHF
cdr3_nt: TGTGCCAGCAGTGTTGACCTGGGATACTCACCCCTCCACTTT

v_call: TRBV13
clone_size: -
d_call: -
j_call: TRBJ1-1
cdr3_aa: CASRRGGGGTEAFF
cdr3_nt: TGTGCCAGCAGGCGTGGTGGAGGGGGCACTGAAGCTTTCTTT

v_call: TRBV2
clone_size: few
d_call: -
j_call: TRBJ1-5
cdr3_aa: CASSGRGNNQPQHF
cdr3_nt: TGTGCCAGCAGTGGGAGAGGGAACAATCAGCCCCAGCATTTT

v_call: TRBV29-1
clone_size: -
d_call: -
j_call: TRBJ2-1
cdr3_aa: CSVAALGGNEQFF
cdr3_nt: TGCAGCGTCGCTGCCCTTGGAGGCAATGAGCAGTTCTTC

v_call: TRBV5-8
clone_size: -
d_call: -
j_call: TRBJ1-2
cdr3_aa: CASSLPRTYTNYGYTF
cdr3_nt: TGTGCCAGCAGCCTTCCCCGGACATACACCAACTATGGCTACACCTTC

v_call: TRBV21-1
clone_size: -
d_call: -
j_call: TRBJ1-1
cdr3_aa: CASTFISKGGESSNTEAFF
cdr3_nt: TGTGCCAGCACCTTTATCTCGAAGGGAGGAGAGAGTTCGAACACTGAAGCTTTCTTT

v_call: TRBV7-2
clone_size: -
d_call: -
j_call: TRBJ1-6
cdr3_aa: CASSLVRGNSPLHF
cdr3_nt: TGTGCCAGCAGCTTAGTCAGGGGAAATTCACCCCTCCACTTT

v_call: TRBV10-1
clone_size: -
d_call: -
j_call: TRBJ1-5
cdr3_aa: CASSVSGPGNQPQHF
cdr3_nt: TGCGCCAGCAGTGTTTCGGGCCCCGGCAATCAGCCCCAGCATTTT

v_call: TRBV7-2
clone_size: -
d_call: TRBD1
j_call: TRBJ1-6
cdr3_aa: CASSPGGVTSSPLHF
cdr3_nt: TGTGCCAGCAGCCCAGGGGGCGTAACTAGTTCACCCCTCCACTTT

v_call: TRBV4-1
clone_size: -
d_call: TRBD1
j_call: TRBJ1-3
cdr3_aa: CASSFGTAYDTIYF
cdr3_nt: TGCGCCAGCAGCTTCGGGACAGCCTACGACACCATATATTTT

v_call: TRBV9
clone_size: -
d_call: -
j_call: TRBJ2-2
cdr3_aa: CASSVGGTGELFF
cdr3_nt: TGTGCCAGCAGCGTAGGCGGGACCGGGGAGCTGTTTTTT

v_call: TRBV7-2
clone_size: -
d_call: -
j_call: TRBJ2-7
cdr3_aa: CASSPRAYEQYF
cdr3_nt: TGTGCCAGCAGCCCCCGCGCCTACGAGCAGTACTTC

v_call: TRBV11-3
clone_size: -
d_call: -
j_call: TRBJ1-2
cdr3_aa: CASSLGICSIRTNYGYTF
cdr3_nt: TGTGCCAGCAGCTTAGGTATTTGTTCGATACGAACTAACTATGGCTACACCTTC

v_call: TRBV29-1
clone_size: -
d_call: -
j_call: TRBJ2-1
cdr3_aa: CSVMGSRGANNEQFF
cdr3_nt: TGCAGCGTGATGGGTAGCCGGGGGGCTAACAATGAGCAGTTCTTC

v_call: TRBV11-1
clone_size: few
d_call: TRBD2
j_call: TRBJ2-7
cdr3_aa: CASRPKDGTRGFYEQYF
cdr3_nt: TGTGCCAGCAGACCAAAAGACGGGACTAGGGGTTTCTACGAGCAGTACTTC

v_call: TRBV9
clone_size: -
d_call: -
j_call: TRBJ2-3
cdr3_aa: CASSEGQRRTDTQYF
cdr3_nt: TGTGCCAGCAGTGAAGGACAGAGACGCACAGATACGCAGTATTTT

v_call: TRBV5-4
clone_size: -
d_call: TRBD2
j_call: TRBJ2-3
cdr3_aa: CASSLMERGGRDTQYF
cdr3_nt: TGTGCCAGCAGCTTGATGGAGCGGGGGGGCCGAGATACGCAGTATTTT

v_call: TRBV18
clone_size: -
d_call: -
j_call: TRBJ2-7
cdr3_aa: CASSPNRDTIYEQYF
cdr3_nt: TGTGCCAGCTCACCAAACCGGGACACAATATACGAGCAGTACTTC

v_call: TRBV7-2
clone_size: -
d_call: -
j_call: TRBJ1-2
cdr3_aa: CASSSQGGGYTF
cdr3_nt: TGTGCCAGCAGCTCGCAAGGTGGGGGCTACACCTTC

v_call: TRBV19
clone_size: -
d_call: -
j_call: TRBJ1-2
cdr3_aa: CASSTALGSGYTF
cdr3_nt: TGTGCCAGTAGTACAGCGTTAGGGAGCGGCTACACCTTC

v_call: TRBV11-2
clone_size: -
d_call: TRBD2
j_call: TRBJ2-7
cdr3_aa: CASRPSGGAYEQYF
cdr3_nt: TGTGCCAGCAGACCGAGCGGGGGAGCCTACGAGCAGTACTTC

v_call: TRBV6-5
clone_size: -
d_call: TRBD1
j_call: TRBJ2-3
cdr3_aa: CASSYYRGNTQYF
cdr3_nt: TGTGCCAGCAGTTACTACAGGGGTAATACGCAGTATTTT

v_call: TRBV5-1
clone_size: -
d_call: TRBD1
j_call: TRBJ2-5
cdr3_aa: CASSSQGTGGTWETQYF
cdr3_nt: TGCGCCAGCAGCTCACAGGGGACAGGGGGAACCTGGGAGACCCAGTACTTC

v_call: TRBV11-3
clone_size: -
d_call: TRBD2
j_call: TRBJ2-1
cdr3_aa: CASSLDLFSGVDNEQFF
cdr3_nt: TGTGCCAGCAGCTTAGATCTATTTAGCGGGGTTGACAATGAGCAGTTCTTC

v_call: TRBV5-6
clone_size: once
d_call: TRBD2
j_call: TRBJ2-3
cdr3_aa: CASSTWTSLGTQYF
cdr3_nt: TGTGCCAGCAGCACCTGGACTAGTCTCGGTACGCAGTATTTT

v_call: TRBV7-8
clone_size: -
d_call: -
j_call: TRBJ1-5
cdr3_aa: CASSLGGKNQPQHF
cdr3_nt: TGTGCCAGCAGCTTAGGAGGGAAGAATCAGCCCCAGCATTTT

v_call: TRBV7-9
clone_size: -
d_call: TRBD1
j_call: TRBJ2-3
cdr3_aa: CASRGKGQGPDTQYF
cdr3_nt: TGTGCCAGCAGGGGAAAGGGACAGGGACCAGATACGCAGTATTTT

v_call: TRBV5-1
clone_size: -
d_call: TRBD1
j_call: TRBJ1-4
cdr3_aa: CASSSLGDRGEKLFF
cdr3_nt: TGCGCCAGCTCCTCTTTGGGGGACAGGGGAGAAAAACTGTTTTTT

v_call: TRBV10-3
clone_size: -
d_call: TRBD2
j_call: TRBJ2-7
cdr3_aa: CATAVSGDAYEQYF
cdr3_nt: TGTGCCACCGCGGTCAGCGGGGACGCCTACGAGCAGTACTTC

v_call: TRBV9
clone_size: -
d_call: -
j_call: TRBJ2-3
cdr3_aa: CASSGTDLSRGATDTQYF
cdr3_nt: TGTGCCAGCAGCGGAACCGATTTGTCCCGGGGGGCCACAGATACGCAGTATTTT

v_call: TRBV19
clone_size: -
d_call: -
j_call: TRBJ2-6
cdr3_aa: CASSIDQGSGANVLTF
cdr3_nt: TGTGCCAGTAGTATAGATCAGGGCTCTGGGGCCAACGTCCTGACTTTC

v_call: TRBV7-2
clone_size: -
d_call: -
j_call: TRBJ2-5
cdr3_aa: CASTQGFAGTQYF
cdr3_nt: TGTGCCAGCACCCAGGGCTTCGCGGGTACCCAGTACTTC

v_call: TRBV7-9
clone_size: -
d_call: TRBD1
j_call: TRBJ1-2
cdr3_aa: CASGRDSTNYGYTF
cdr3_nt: TGTGCCAGCGGCCGGGACAGCACTAACTATGGCTACACCTTC

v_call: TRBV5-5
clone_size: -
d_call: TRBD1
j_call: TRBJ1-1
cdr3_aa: CASSAGQGGTEAFF
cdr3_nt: TGTGCCAGCAGCGCTGGACAGGGGGGGACTGAAGCTTTCTTT

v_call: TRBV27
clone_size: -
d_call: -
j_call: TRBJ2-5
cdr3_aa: CASTARRGGQGVTQYF
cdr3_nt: TGTGCCAGCACCGCCCGTCGAGGGGGACAAGGAGTGACCCAGTACTTC

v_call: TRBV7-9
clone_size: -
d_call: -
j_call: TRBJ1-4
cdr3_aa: CASSSRVRQRRGDEKLFF
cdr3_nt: TGTGCCAGCAGCTCCCGAGTCCGACAGAGGCGAGGGGATGAAAAACTGTTTTTT

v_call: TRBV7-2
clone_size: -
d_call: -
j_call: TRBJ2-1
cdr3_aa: CASSFSGGLYNEQFF
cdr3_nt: TGTGCCAGCAGCTTTTCCGGGGGCCTATACAATGAGCAGTTCTTC

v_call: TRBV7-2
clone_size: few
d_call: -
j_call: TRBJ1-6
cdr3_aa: CASSFRLTASPLHF
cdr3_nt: TGTGCCAGCAGCTTTCGACTTACAGCTTCACCCCTCCACTTT

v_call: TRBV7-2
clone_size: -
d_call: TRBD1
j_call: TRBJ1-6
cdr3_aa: CASSSQTGGNSPLHF
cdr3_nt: TGTGCCAGCAGCTCCCAGACAGGGGGAAATTCACCCCTCCACTTT

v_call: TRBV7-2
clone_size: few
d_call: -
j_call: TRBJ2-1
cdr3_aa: CASSLAVGNEQFF
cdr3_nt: TGTGCCAGCAGCTTAGCAGTGGGCAATGAGCAGTTCTTC

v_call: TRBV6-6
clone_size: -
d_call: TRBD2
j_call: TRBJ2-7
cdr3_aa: CASSRGGAYEEQYF
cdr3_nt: TGTGCCAGCAGTCGGGGGGGGGCCTATGAGGAGCAGTACTTC

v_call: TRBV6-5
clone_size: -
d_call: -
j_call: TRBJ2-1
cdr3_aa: CASSLLGNEQFF
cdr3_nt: TGTGCCAGCAGCCTGCTTGGTAATGAGCAGTTCTTC

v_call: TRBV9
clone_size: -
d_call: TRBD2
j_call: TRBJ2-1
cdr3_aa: CASSVELAGGLSSYNEQFF
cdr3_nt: TGTGCCAGCAGCGTAGAACTAGCGGGGGGTCTAAGCTCCTACAATGAGCAGTTCTTC

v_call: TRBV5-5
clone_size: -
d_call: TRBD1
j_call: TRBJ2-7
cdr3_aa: CASSGDRGTEQYF
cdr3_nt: TGTGCCAGCAGCGGGGACAGGGGTACCGAGCAGTACTTC

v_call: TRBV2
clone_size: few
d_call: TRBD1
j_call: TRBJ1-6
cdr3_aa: CASSERTGDSPLHF
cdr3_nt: TGTGCCAGCAGTGAAAGGACAGGGGATTCACCCCTCCACTTT

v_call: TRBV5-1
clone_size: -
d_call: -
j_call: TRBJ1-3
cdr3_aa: CASSPDRKSSGNTIYF
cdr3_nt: TGCGCCAGCAGCCCCGACAGAAAATCCTCTGGAAACACCATATATTTT

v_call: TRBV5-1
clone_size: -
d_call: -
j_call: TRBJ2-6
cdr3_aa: CASSFRWGAGPDGGSGANVLTF
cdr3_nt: TGCGCCAGCAGCTTTAGGTGGGGGGCAGGACCCGATGGGGGCTCTGGGGCCAACGTCCTGACTTTC

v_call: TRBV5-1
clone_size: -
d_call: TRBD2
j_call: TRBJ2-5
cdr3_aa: CASSLVAGVETQYF
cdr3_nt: TGCGCCAGCAGCTTGGTGGCGGGGGTGGAGACCCAGTACTTC

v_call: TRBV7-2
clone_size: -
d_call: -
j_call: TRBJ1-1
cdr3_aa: CASRHDRVGTEAFF
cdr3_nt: TGTGCCAGCAGGCACGACAGAGTGGGGACTGAAGCTTTCTTT